This T cell receptor (beta chain) originates from a study of T cell responses to AZD1222 COVID-19 vaccine. Findings and caveats of the study: Clonal diversity may have been underestimated in mostly white British donors. There were repertoire samples only from the period after the peak T cell response.

Note on this clone: Its target is not known.

TCRdb's copy holds only in-frame clones and misses some; the assay was immunoSEQ multiplex PCR. The data show around 99,000 clones, around 87% seen once. The TCR sequence derives from an adult who received the AZD1222 COVID-19 vaccine. The sample was peripheral blood, taken 28 days after the second AZD1222 dose.

The CDR3 is CASSPASPTEAFF. The CDR3 bases are TGTGCCAGCTCACCAGCATCCCCCACTGAAGCTTTCTTT. The rearrangement uses TRBV18 and TRBJ1-1; D gene ambiguous. CDR1 is KGHSH and CDR2 is LQKENI in the germline V gene. The germline V and J ends were trimmed by 2 bases and 4 bases, with 8 bases remaining between them. CDR3 length: 13 amino acids.